This passage covers 14 T cell receptor beta chains from one sample sequenced in a study of identifying expanded T cells in peripheral blood. The assay was immunoSEQ multiplex PCR, and TCRdb's table has in-frame clones only and misses some. There are 120,000 or so clones in the sample; 75% to 90% occur only once, and less than 4% lies in the top ten. The sample consisted of blood. All receptors derive from a person between 18 and 70 years old in good health.

The chain carries TRBV9 and TRBJ2-1, with 9 bases lining up with TRBD1. The CDR3 extends over 17 amino acids. The trim removed 3 bases at V and 4 bases at J, leaving 11 bases unmatched. Germline V gene sequence: CDR1 SGDLS, CDR2 YYNGEE. As DNA, the CDR3 is TGTGCCAGCAGCGGACTAACAGGGGGCGAAGCTTACAATGAGCAGTTCTTC. Protein: CASSGLTGGEAYNEQFF. The full variable domain, with the rest looked up from reference TRBV9 and TRBJ2-1, is DSGVTQTPKHLITATGQRVTLRCSPRSGDLSVYWYQQSLDQGLQFLIQYYNGEERAKGNILERFSAQQFPDLHSELNLSSLELGDSALYFCASSGLTGGEAYNEQFFGPGTRLTVL.

The chain carries TRBV5-6 and TRBJ2-6; the D gene is possibly TRBD1 (5 bases). CDR1 is SGHDT and CDR2 is YYEEEE in the germline V gene. The CDR3 extends over 15 amino acids. The V gene lost 2 bases and the J gene lost 0 bases, with 6 bases spanning the gap. Here the CDR3 reads CASSLGDSGANVLTF. CDR3 DNA sequence: TGTGCCAGCAGCTTAGGGGACTCTGGGGCCAACGTCCTGACTTTC. The whole variable domain, filled in from reference TRBV5-6 and TRBJ2-6, reads DAGVTQSPTHLIKTRGQQVTLRCSPKSGHDTVSWYQQALGQGPQFIFQYYEEEERQRGNFPDRFSGHQFPNYSSELNVNALLLGDSALYLCASSLGDSGANVLTFGAGSRLTVL.

The rearrangement links TRBV7-2 to TRBJ2-7; TRBD1 matches at 9 bases. The CDR3 consists of 14 residues. Per germline, CDR1 SGHTA and CDR2 FQGNSA. V lost 6 bases to trimming and J lost 3 bases; unmatched junction nucleotides: 6. The CDR3 spells CASSRTGDFYEQYF. Written as DNA, the CDR3 is TGTGCCAGCAGTCGGACAGGGGATTTCTACGAGCAGTACTTC.

The rearrangement joins TRBV13 to TRBJ2-1, with D possibly TRBD2 on 6 matching bases. V was trimmed by 3 bases and J by 3 bases, leaving 9 bases between them. Germline V gives CDR1 PRHDT, CDR2 FYEKMQ (reference sequence). The CDR3 runs to 14 residues. The CDR3 reads CASSFRGNYNEQFF. CDR3 coding DNA: TGTGCCAGCAGCTTCCGGGGGAACTACAATGAGCAGTTCTTC.

The rearrangement joins TRBV5-4 to TRBJ1-2; D is uncertain. Trimming left V 6 bases short and J 4 bases short, with 10 bases between. The CDR3 extends over 12 amino acids. The V gene's germline CDR1 is SGHNT and CDR2 YYREEE (reference sequence). The CDR3 is CASTREGYGYTF. DNA for the CDR3: TGTGCCAGCACCCGGGAAGGCTATGGCTACACCTTC.

This chain connects TRBV11-2 to TRBJ2-1; D gene uncertain. There are 14 residues in the CDR3. V gave up 1 base and J gave up 9 bases, with 13 bases separating them. Germline values: CDR1 SGHAT, CDR2 FQNNGV. CDR3 sequence: CASSLGSSSSEQFF. The CDR3 coding sequence is TGTGCCAGCAGCTTAGGGTCTAGTTCGAGTGAGCAGTTCTTC.

The table lists this clone with a count of one. V and J are TRBV7-3 and TRBJ2-7, with D unresolved. Germline V CDR1 and CDR2: SGHTA, FQGTGA. CDR3 length equals 13 residues. The V gene lost 3 bases and the J gene lost 4 bases, with 10 bases spanning the gap. CDR3 coding DNA: TGTGCCAGCAGCTTGGACCGAGGTTACGAGCAGTACTTC. Its protein is CASSLDRGYEQYF.

The chain uses TRBV19 and TRBJ2-4; 8 bases agree with TRBD1. Germline values: CDR1 LNHDA, CDR2 SQIVND (reference sequence). CDR3 length: 14 amino acids. Trimming cost V 3 bases and J 6 bases; bases outside gene matches: 4. CDR3 loop: CASSIPGQGNIQYF. CDR3 DNA sequence: TGTGCCAGTAGTATCCCAGGACAGGGAAACATTCAGTACTTC. The complete variable domain, with remaining parts taken from reference TRBV19 and TRBJ2-4, reads DGGITQSPKYLFRKEGQNVTLSCEQNLNHDAMYWYRQDPGQGLRLIYYSQIVNDFQKGDIAEGYSVSREKKESFPLTVTSAQKNPTAFYLCASSIPGQGNIQYFGAGTRLSVL.

The chain has TRBV19 and TRBJ1-1, with D perhaps TRBD1 (6 bases). V lost 3 bases to trimming and J lost 4 bases, with 12 bases between them. CDR3 length equals 14 residues. CDR1 and CDR2 (germline): LNHDA, SQIVND (reference sequence). The CDR3 DNA reads TGTGCCAGTAGTATGAGAGGGGGGCCCACTGAAGCTTTCTTT. This translates into CASSMRGGPTEAFF. The variable domain in full, completed from reference TRBV19 and TRBJ1-1, reads DGGITQSPKYLFRKEGQNVTLSCEQNLNHDAMYWYRQDPGQGLRLIYYSQIVNDFQKGDIAEGYSVSREKKESFPLTVTSAQKNPTAFYLCASSMRGGPTEAFFGQGTRLTVV.

The J gene is TRBJ2-2, the V gene TRBV7-9; possibly TRBD1 for D (5 bases). The CDR3 extends over 14 amino acids. The V gene's germline CDR1 is SEHNR and CDR2 FQNEAQ (reference sequence). The ends were cut back, 5 bases at V and 1 base at J, with 8 bases in the middle. The CDR3 sequence: CASSVGQNTGELFF. The DNA for the CDR3 is TGTGCCAGCAGCGTCGGACAGAACACCGGGGAGCTGTTTTTT.

The V gene is TRBV5-1, the J gene TRBJ1-1; a weak D match, TRBD1 (6 bases). Trimming left V 6 bases short and J 1 base short, with 16 bases between. In germline, CDR1 is SGHRS, CDR2 YFSETQ. The CDR3 is 15 residues long. DNA of the CDR3: TGCGCCAGCAACCCGACAGGCTCCTCGAACACTGAAGCTTTCTTT. Translation gives CASNPTGSSNTEAFF.

V usage is TRBV6-1 and J usage is TRBJ1-6; D is ambiguous. Germline values: CDR1 MNHNS, CDR2 SASEGT. This CDR3 region has 15 residues. Trimming cost V 2 bases and J 4 bases, with 9 bases left between them. Here the CDR3 DNA reads TGTGCCAGCAGTGAAAGAGTCGATTATAATTCACCCCTCCACTTT. Protein: CASSERVDYNSPLHF.

This sequence joins TRBV9 and TRBJ1-1, with 10 nucleotides matching TRBD1. Germline CDR1 reads SGDLS; CDR2 reads YYNGEE. J lost 1 base, V lost 1 base, and 4 bases had no gene match. The CDR3 sequence is 16 residues long. CDR3 DNA sequence: TGTGCCAGCAGCGTATCGGGGACAGGGGCGAACACTGAAGCTTTCTTT. This encodes CASSVSGTGANTEAFF.

This chain uses TRBV5-1 with TRBJ2-7; D is perhaps TRBD1 (6 bases). The CDR3 spans 15 residues. Trimming shortened V by 4 bases and J by 0 bases, and 14 bases separated the two germline ends. Germline V lookup: CDR1 SGHRS, CDR2 YFSETQ. Here the CDR3 DNA reads TGCGCCAGCAGCCAACAGGGTCACCGCTCCTACGAGCAGTACTTC. Translated: CASSQQGHRSYEQYF.